One and the same sample provided the 26 T cell receptor beta chains below, sequenced in a study of low-dose radiotherapy and immunotherapy resistance in tumors. Primers targeting TRAV and TRBV primed first-strand cDNA, covering alpha and beta chains. The authors amplified TCRs for 20 PCR cycles with a constant-region primer and a V-primer adapter. TCRdb re-derived calls from the reads in MiXCR, one entry per CDR3 protein. The sample lists under 11,000 distinct CDR3 sequences; approximately 65% were seen once. The receptors here all came from a human donor with advanced metastatic prostate, ovarian, gallbladder or colorectal cancer (not recorded which). This table probably holds off-target reads from a library built for another chain.

The rearrangement uses TRBV2 and TRBJ1-5; TRBD1 matches at 9 bases. With V trimmed by 6 bases and J by 2 bases, 5 bases remained unmatched. Germline CDR1 and CDR2: SNHLY and FYNNEI. The CDR3 is 15 residues long. CDR3 loop: CASRVTGGGNQPQHF. CDR3 nucleotides: TGTGCCAGCAGGGTTACAGGGGGCGGCAATCAGCCCCAGCATTTT. Based on the CDR3 plus reference TRBV2 and TRBJ1-5, the full variable domain is EPEVTQTPSHQVTQMGQEVILRCVPISNHLYFYWYRQILGQKVEFLVSFYNNEISEKSEIFDDQFSVERPDGSNFTLKIRSTKLEDSAMYFCASRVTGGGNQPQHFGDGTRLSIL.

This clonotype was seen a single time. The V gene is TRBV19, the J gene TRBJ1-5; D perhaps matches TRBD1 (6 bases). Looked up from germline, CDR1 is LNHDA and CDR2 is SQIVND (reference sequence). V lost 7 bases, J lost 5 bases, and 12 bases lay in between. The CDR3 has 13 residues. The CDR3 protein is CASTGVRDQPQHF. In DNA, the CDR3 is TGTGCCAGTACAGGGGTTAGGGATCAGCCCCAGCATTTT.

This chain links TRBV4-2 with TRBJ2-2; D is perhaps TRBD1 (5 bases). The germline gives CDR1 LGHNA, CDR2 YNFKEQ. CDR3 size: 17 residues. Between the trimmed V and J ends, which lost 2 bases and 0 bases, there was a span of 13 bases. This CDR3 reads CASSQMQGYTNTGELFF. The CDR3 DNA reads as TGTGCCAGCAGCCAAATGCAGGGCTATACGAACACCGGGGAGCTGTTTTTT.

This rearrangement joins TRBV6-1 to TRBJ1-5, with D possibly being TRBD1 (6 bases). V was shortened by 11 bases and J by 6 bases, with 17 bases between the two germline ends. This CDR3 is built from 13 residues. The germline V gene encodes CDR1 MNHNS and CDR2 SASEGT. The CDR3 DNA is TGTGCCGCGACGGGGGACATCGCTCAGCCCCAGCATTTT. It codes for CAATGDIAQPQHF.

The rearrangement links TRBV30 to TRBJ2-3; TRBD2 is a possible D gene (5 bases). The germline V gene encodes CDR1 GTSNPN and CDR2 SVGIG (reference sequence). V lost 2 bases, J lost 7 bases, and 19 bases lay in between. This CDR3 region has 15 residues. CDR3 DNA: TGTGCCTGGAGTCGTTCCCGGAGGTCCCCGCATACGCAGTATTTT. Residues: CAWSRSRRSPHTQYF.

The rearrangement links TRBV5-6 to TRBJ2-4; D not certain. Trimming took 3 bases from V and 6 from J, leaving 7 bases between them. The germline CDR1 and CDR2 sequences are SGHDT and YYEEEE. This CDR3 spans 12 amino acids. CDR3 protein: CASSSTANIQYF. As DNA, the CDR3 is TGTGCCAGCAGCTCAACAGCAAACATTCAGTACTTC.

The rearrangement joins TRBV10-3 to TRBJ2-1, with a weak D call TRBD2 (5 bases). V gave up 0 bases and J gave up 6 bases, with 12 bases separating them. The CDR3 extends over 15 amino acids. Per germline, CDR1 ENHRY and CDR2 SYGVKD. CDR3 in amino acids: CAISESLGNRNEQFF. As DNA, the CDR3 is TGTGCCATCAGTGAGTCTCTCGGGAACCGCAATGAGCAGTTCTTC.

This clonotype has more than one count but fewer than ten. V and J are TRBV7-2 and TRBJ2-2, with D maybe TRBD1 (5 bases). Germline V lookup: CDR1 SGHTA, CDR2 FQGNSA. Trimming shortened V by 3 bases and J by 3 bases, and 8 bases separated the two germline ends. The length of the CDR3 is 14 residues. CDR3 in amino acids: CASSLAGYTGELFF. The CDR3 DNA follows: TGTGCCAGCAGCTTGGCAGGGTACACCGGGGAGCTGTTTTTT.

The chain is built from TRBV28 and TRBJ1-1; no definite D call. The germline V gene has CDR1 MDHEN and CDR2 SYDVKM. The length of the CDR3 is 13 residues. V lost 3 bases, J lost 1 base, and 6 bases lay in between. CDR3: CASSLSANTEAFF. The CDR3 DNA is TGTGCCAGCAGTTTGAGCGCGAACACTGAAGCTTTCTTT.

For this clonotype: One junction end does not reproduce the germline sequence, and a read error may be involved. The chain is built from TRBV5-1 and TRBJ1-1; D might be TRBD1 (6 bases). The CDR3 is 16 residues long. Germline V lookup: CDR1 SGHRS, CDR2 YFSETQ. Here the CDR3 reads CASSFFATGGDTEAFF. The CDR3 bases are TGTGCCAGCAGCTTCTTCGCGACAGGTGGGGACACTGAAGCTTTCTTT.

The V gene is TRBV6-1, the J gene TRBJ1-1; D gene ambiguous. The CDR3 runs 13 residues. V lost 7 bases and J lost 1, with 10 bases in between. Germline V gene sequence: CDR1 MNHNS, CDR2 SASEGT. In DNA, the CDR3 is TGTGCCAGCACCGATAACAGGAACACTGAAGCTTTCTTT. Protein sequence: CASTDNRNTEAFF.

The chain combines TRBV28 with TRBJ2-7; D is unresolved. CDR1 and CDR2 from the germline V gene are MDHEN and SYDVKM. This CDR3 has 8 residues. Deletions cut 8 bases from V and 5 bases from J, with 1 base between. CDR3 amino acids: CASHEQYF. In DNA, the CDR3 is TGTGCCAGCCACGAGCAGTACTTC. The full variable domain, completed using reference TRBV28 and TRBJ2-7, is DVKVTQSSRYLVKRTGEKVFLECVQDMDHENMFWYRQDPGLGLRLIYFSYDVKMKEKGDIPEGYSVSREKKERFSLILESASTNQTSMYLCASHEQYFGPGTRLTVT.

J is TRBJ1-1 and V is TRBV10-3, with D possibly being TRBD1 (6 bases). V gave up 8 bases and J gave up 5 bases, with 9 bases separating them. The CDR3 totals 11 residues. Germline V gene sequence: CDR1 ENHRY, CDR2 SYGVKD. The CDR3 loop is CAIGQGTEAFF. In DNA form, the CDR3 reads TGTGCCATCGGTCAGGGGACTGAAGCTTTCTTT.

J is TRBJ2-5 and V is TRBV4-1; D uncertain. Per the germline V gene, CDR1 is MGHRA and CDR2 is YSYEKL. The V and J ends lost 1 base and 4 bases respectively, with 16 bases between them. The CDR3 is 16 residues long. The DNA for the CDR3 is TGCGCCAGCAGCCAAGGGGTCCTTGGAGCTCCAGAGACCCAGTACTTC. Its protein is CASSQGVLGAPETQYF.

For the CDR3, the DNA is TGCGCCAGCAGCCTCCTCGGGCCAGGGGCGGTAGAGCAGTTCTTC. Translating gives CASSLLGPGAVEQFF. The chain employs TRBV4-1 and TRBJ2-1; a possible D gene is TRBD1 (6 bases). CDR1 MGHRA and CDR2 YSYEKL come from the germline V gene. V lost 4 bases to trimming and J lost 10 bases, with 20 bases between them. The CDR3 consists of 15 residues.

This rearrangement joins TRBV7-2 to TRBJ2-5, with 8 nucleotides matching TRBD1. J lost 4 bases, V lost 5 bases, and 3 bases had no gene match. The CDR3 consists of 13 residues. From germline, CDR1 is SGHTA and CDR2 FQGNSA. CDR3 bases: TGTGCCAGCAGCCGTGGGACAGGAGAGACCCAGTACTTC. Translated: CASSRGTGETQYF.

This chain's CDR3 is CASRSGQGAHTGELFF. The CDR3 bases are TGTGCCAGCAGGAGCGGACAGGGGGCGCACACCGGGGAGCTGTTTTTT. The chain joins TRBV6-8 to TRBJ2-2, with 11 positions matching TRBD1. This CDR3 has 16 amino acids. With 6 bases clipped from V and 3 bases from J, the junction kept 6 bases outside the gene matches. CDR1 and CDR2 from the germline V gene are MNHGY and SAAAGT.

This clonotype was seen only a few times. The V call is TRBV18, the J call TRBJ1-4; unclear D gene. Germline V gives CDR1 KGHSH, CDR2 LQKENI. The CDR3 runs to 16 residues. Trimming cost V 3 bases and J 0 bases, with 11 bases left between them. DNA for the CDR3: TGTGCCAGCTCACCGTTCAAAGCCGCAACTAATGAAAAACTGTTTTTT. Its translation: CASSPFKAATNEKLFF.

The rearrangement joins TRBV18 to TRBJ2-1; 9 nucleotides line up with TRBD1. The CDR3 is 15 amino acids. The J segment lost 7 bases and the V segment lost 2 bases, leaving 6 bases of the junction unmatched. The germline V gene has CDR1 KGHSH and CDR2 LQKENI. Here the CDR3 reads CASSPGQGWMNEQFF. The CDR3 DNA reads as TGTGCCAGCTCACCAGGACAGGGGTGGATGAATGAGCAGTTCTTC.

The gene calls are TRBV14 and TRBJ2-1; D is unclear. From germline, CDR1 is SGHDN and CDR2 FVKESK. V was pared by 0 bases and J by 10 bases, with 10 bases between. The CDR3 totals 13 residues. The DNA for the CDR3 is TGTGCCAGCAGCCAAGATCTGGAAGGGGAGCAGTTCTTC. This sequence encodes CASSQDLEGEQFF. The full variable domain, rest sourced from reference TRBV14 and TRBJ2-1, is EAGVTQFPSHSVIEKGQTVTLRCDPISGHDNLYWYRRVMGKEIKFLLHFVKESKQDESGMPNNRFLAERTGGTYSTLKVQPAELEDSGVYFCASSQDLEGEQFFGPGTRLTVL.

The genes are TRBV7-6 and TRBJ2-7; D not certain. Germline V CDR1 and CDR2: SGHVS, FNYEAQ. This CDR3 region has 13 residues. The germline V and J ends were trimmed by 5 bases and 7 bases, with 15 bases remaining between them. The CDR3 coding sequence is TGTGCCAGCAGCCCCGCGACTGCCGGGGAGCAGTACTTC. It is translated as CASSPATAGEQYF. The full variable domain, with the rest looked up from reference TRBV7-6 and TRBJ2-7, is GAGVSQSPRYKVTKRGQDVALRCDPISGHVSLYWYRQALGQGPEFLTYFNYEAQQDKSGLPNDRFSAERPEGSISTLTIQRTEQRDSAMYRCASSPATAGEQYFGPGTRLTVT.

V usage is TRBV6-2 or TRBV6-3 and J usage is TRBJ1-3, with no clear D. Trimming removed 2 bases at V and 0 bases at J, with 8 bases between. The CDR3 has 15 residues. Germline CDR1 reads MNHEY; CDR2 reads SVGEGT. In nucleotides, the CDR3 is TGTGCCAGCAGTTACAGCGAGCTCTCTGGAAACACCATATATTTT. It specifies CASSYSELSGNTIYF.

The sample holds a few counts of this clonotype. This chain connects TRBV5-8 to TRBJ2-5; 10 bases fit TRBD1. This CDR3 region has 15 residues. After removal of 2 bases from V and 5 bases from J, the junction contained 6 bases not matched to a gene. CDR1 and CDR2 from the germline V gene are SGHTS and YDEGEE. CDR3 in DNA: TGTGCCAGCAGCTTCGGACAGGGGGTAGCGGAGACCCAGTACTTC. Protein: CASSFGQGVAETQYF.

The rearrangement joins TRBV11-2 to TRBJ1-1; a weak D match, TRBD1 (6 bases). V gave up 5 bases and J gave up 6 bases, with 28 bases separating them. Germline V gene lookup returns CDR1 SGHAT and CDR2 FQNNGV. The CDR3 sequence is 18 residues long. The CDR3, as DNA: TGTGCCAGCAGCACCCCCCTTCGGGGGGGCGCAGGGTACGCTGAAGCTTTCTTT. Its translation: CASSTPLRGGAGYAEAFF.

CDR3 in amino acids: CASSGGAANTGELFF. In nucleotides, the CDR3 is TGTGCCAGCAGTGGAGGGGCCGCGAACACCGGGGAGCTGTTTTTT. The J gene is TRBJ2-2, the V gene TRBV2; D may match TRBD1 or TRBD2 (5 bases each). The germline V gene encodes CDR1 SNHLY and CDR2 FYNNEI. The V and J ends lost 4 bases and 0 bases respectively, with 9 bases between them. The CDR3 length is 15 residues.

This clonotype was seen more than once but under ten times. The rearrangement joins TRBV10-3 to TRBJ1-2; 8 bases match TRBD1. Per germline, CDR1 ENHRY and CDR2 SYGVKD. The CDR3 runs to 15 residues. J gave up 6 bases and V 8 bases, and 14 bases lay outside the gene matches. Here the CDR3 reads CAIPRDRREGNGYTF. DNA of the CDR3: TGTGCCATCCCGAGGGACAGGAGGGAAGGGAATGGCTACACCTTC.